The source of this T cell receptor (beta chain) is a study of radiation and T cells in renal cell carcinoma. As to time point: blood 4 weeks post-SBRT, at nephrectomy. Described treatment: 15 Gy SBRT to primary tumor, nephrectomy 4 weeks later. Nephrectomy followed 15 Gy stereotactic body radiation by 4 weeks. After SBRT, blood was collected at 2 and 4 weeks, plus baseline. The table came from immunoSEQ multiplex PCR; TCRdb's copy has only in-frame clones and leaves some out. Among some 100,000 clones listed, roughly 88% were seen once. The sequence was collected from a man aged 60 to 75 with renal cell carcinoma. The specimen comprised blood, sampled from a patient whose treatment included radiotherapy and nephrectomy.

The CDR3 DNA reads TGTGCCAGCAGCGTCACAGCGGGAGCAGATGAGCAGTTCTTC. Its translation: CASSVTAGADEQFF. The chain employs TRBV9 and TRBJ2-1, with 8 nucleotides matching TRBD2. This CDR3 contains 14 residues. V gave up 2 bases and J gave up 8 bases; unmatched junction bases: 6. The V gene's germline CDR1 is SGDLS and CDR2 YYNGEE.